Described below is a single TCR beta chain sequence and its context. These data come from a study of blood T cell repertoires in COVID-19. V was cut by 0 bases and J by 4 bases, with 17 bases left in between. The CDR3 is 17 residues long. Germline lookup yields CDR1 SGHRS and CDR2 YFSETQ. Produced via immunoSEQ multiplex PCR; TCRdb's table is partial and in-frame only. The sample has around 140,000 clones, about 87% seen once; the top ten hold about 11%. The chain carries TRBV5-1 and TRBJ2-4, with a possible D match to TRBD1 (5 bases). The sequenced material came from peripheral blood. The receptor's source is a man in his 60s with active or convalescent COVID-19. CDR3 sequence reads: CASSLAQSETVKNIQYF. The CDR3 DNA sequence: TGCGCCAGCAGCTTGGCCCAGTCTGAGACAGTAAAAAACATTCAGTACTTC.